This TCR beta chain was profiled in a study of blood T cells in healthy people across ages. General study findings and limits: Investigators treated diversity estimates from one million T cells as underestimates.

It was with a sample-barcoded 5' primer and a J-beta primer mix that a second PCR of about 6 to 12 cycles was run. In TCRdb, the 5' RACE reads were re-called with MiXCR into one record per CDR3 protein. This table holds about 760,000 distinct CDR3 sequences, roughly 25% found once. This CDR3 region has 13 residues. Germline V gene data show CDR1 as SGHTA and CDR2 as FQGTGA. Regarding this clonotype: The target antigen is unknown.

These data were also filed under a second study, of T cells of mothers and their children.

The clonotype originates from a boy younger than 18 in good health. The sample taken for sequencing was blood. The rearrangement joins TRBV7-3 to TRBJ2-5, with TRBD2 identical over 8 bases. The assigned J gene may be wrong: the sequence end matches TRBJ2-1 better. The CDR3 protein is CASSFRGRNEQFF. The CDR3 nucleotides read TGTGCCAGCAGCTTTCGCGGGAGGAATGAGCAGTTCTTC.